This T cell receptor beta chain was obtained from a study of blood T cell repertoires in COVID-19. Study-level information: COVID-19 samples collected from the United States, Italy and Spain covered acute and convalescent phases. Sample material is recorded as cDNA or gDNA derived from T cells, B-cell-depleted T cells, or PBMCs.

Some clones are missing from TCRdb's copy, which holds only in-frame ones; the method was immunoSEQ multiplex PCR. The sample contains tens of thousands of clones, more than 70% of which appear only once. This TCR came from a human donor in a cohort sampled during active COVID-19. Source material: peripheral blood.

CDR3 region: CASSLGLAGGSFSNEQFF. DNA of the CDR3: TGTGCCAGCAGCTTAGGTCTAGCGGGGGGTTCCTTCTCCAATGAGCAGTTCTTC. This rearrangement joins TRBV11-2 to TRBJ2-1, with 11 positions matching TRBD2. This CDR3 contains 18 residues. From germline, CDR1 is SGHAT and CDR2 FQNNGV. J lost 6 bases, V lost 1 base, and 11 bases had no gene match.